Listed below are T cell receptor beta chains from one sample, sequenced in a study of cytomegalovirus exposure and HLA in healthy donors. Sequencing used immunoSEQ multiplex PCR; TCRdb keeps in-frame clones, though not all of them. This table holds 100,000 to 120,000 clones, approximately 84% found once. The sequencing input was PBMCs. Receptor source: a man in his forties in good health and CMV-seronegative. The CDR3 runs from the conserved cysteine through the conserved F or W. Fields, in order: CDR3 length, clone size, J gene, D gene, V gene, CDR3 protein, CDR3 DNA. A D gene is named only where the DNA matches it firmly. A row's size may be missing; if present it is once, few, many or a size class.

>12|once|TRBJ1-1|TRBD1|TRBV6-5
CASRTGLTEAFF
TGTGCCAGCAGGACAGGGCTCACTGAAGCTTTCTTT
>16|-|TRBJ1-1|-|TRBV5-1
CASSFGRGIMNTEAFF
TGCGCCAGCAGCTTCGGCAGGGGCATTATGAACACTGAAGCTTTCTTT
>14|-|TRBJ1-1|TRBD1|TRBV19
CASSPSGGRAEAFF
TGTGCCAGTAGCCCGTCAGGGGGGAGAGCTGAAGCTTTCTTT
>13|-|TRBJ2-1|TRBD1|TRBV19
CASTAIRTGQQFF
TGTGCCAGTACCGCGATCCGGACAGGGCAGCAGTTCTTC
>12|few|TRBJ1-1|-|TRBV29-1
CSSRVTGTEAFF
TGCAGCTCGCGGGTGACGGGCACTGAAGCTTTCTTT
>14|-|TRBJ2-5|-|TRBV28
CASSLFREGETQYF
TGTGCCAGCAGTTTATTCAGGGAAGGGGAGACCCAGTACTTC
>14|-|TRBJ1-1|-|TRBV7-2
CASSLRQVNTEAFF
TGTGCCAGCAGCTTACGACAGGTAAACACTGAAGCTTTCTTT
>16|few|TRBJ2-3|TRBD2|TRBV4-3
CASSLDPAGNLDTQYF
TGCGCCAGCAGCCTAGACCCAGCGGGGAATTTAGATACGCAGTATTTT
>17|-|TRBJ1-1|-|TRBV4-2
CASSPPGGRGINTEAFF
TGTGCCAGCAGCCCCCCTGGGGGGAGGGGCATAAACACTGAAGCTTTCTTT
>14|-|TRBJ1-6|-|TRBV5-4
CASSLEPDNSPLHF
TGTGCCAGCAGCTTGGAGCCCGATAATTCACCCCTCCACTTT
>15|-|TRBJ2-1|TRBD2|TRBV9
CASTFGGSSYNEQFF
TGTGCCAGCACCTTCGGGGGGAGCTCCTACAATGAGCAGTTCTTC
>15|few|TRBJ2-3|-|TRBV7-6
CASSLNTGSTDTQYF
TGTGCCAGCAGCTTAAACACGGGGAGCACAGATACGCAGTATTTT
>15|-|TRBJ2-1|TRBD2|TRBV7-2
CASSLAGLAGSEQFF
TGTGCCAGCAGCTTAGCGGGCCTAGCGGGGAGCGAGCAGTTCTTC
>12|-|TRBJ1-2|-|TRBV28
CASSRLGGGYTF
TGTGCCAGCAGTCGGTTGGGGGGTGGCTACACCTTC
>15|-|TRBJ2-1|TRBD1|TRBV6-5
CASSPRLTGGNEQFF
TGTGCCAGCAGTCCCCGACTGACAGGGGGCAATGAGCAGTTCTTC
>17|-|TRBJ1-1|-|TRBV7-9
CASSSWQLQVLNTEAFF
TGTGCCAGCAGCTCTTGGCAATTACAGGTGTTGAACACTGAAGCTTTCTTT
>15|-|TRBJ1-6|-|TRBV5-1
CASSPEASYNSPLHF
TGCGCCAGCAGCCCGGAGGCCAGCTATAATTCACCCCTCCACTTT
>14|once|TRBJ2-3|-|TRBV7-9
CASSPIDSSYTQYF
TGTGCCAGCAGCCCTATAGACAGCTCGTATACGCAGTATTTT
>15|-|TRBJ2-7|TRBD1|TRBV6-1
CASRGTGTANYEQYF
TGTGCCAGCAGAGGAACCGGGACAGCCAACTACGAGCAGTACTTC
>14|-|TRBJ1-1|TRBD1|TRBV6-6
CASSSGQVGTEAFF
TGTGCCAGCAGCTCTGGACAGGTGGGAACTGAAGCTTTCTTT
>14|-|TRBJ1-5|TRBD1|TRBV2
CASSRQGSNQPQHF
TGTGCCAGCAGCCGACAGGGCAGCAATCAGCCCCAGCATTTT
>16|-|TRBJ2-2|TRBD2|TRBV4-1
CASSLGSSGNTGELFF
TGCGCCAGCAGCCTCGGGTCTAGCGGGAACACCGGGGAGCTGTTTTTT
>14|-|TRBJ1-2|-|TRBV6-4
CASSDSGRGYGYTF
TGTGCCAGCAGTGACTCTGGCAGGGGATATGGCTACACCTTC
>14|-|TRBJ1-2|-|TRBV5-4
CASTAAGGKGGYTF
TGTGCCAGCACCGCTGCGGGGGGAAAGGGCGGCTACACCTTC
>12|-|TRBJ1-2|-|TRBV29-1
CSVEGGGKGYTF
TGCAGCGTTGAAGGGGGCGGCAAAGGCTACACCTTC
>14|-|TRBJ1-2|-|TRBV29-1
CSVERRGAGYGYTF
TGCAGCGTTGAGAGGCGGGGGGCAGGCTATGGCTACACCTTC
>13|-|TRBJ2-5|-|TRBV30
CAWVLQGQETQYF
TGTGCCTGGGTACTACAGGGTCAAGAGACCCAGTACTTC
>12|-|TRBJ2-3|-|TRBV7-2
CASGAGTDTQYF
TGTGCCAGCGGGGCGGGGACAGATACGCAGTATTTT
>13|-|TRBJ1-6|-|TRBV5-4
CASQEDYNSPLHF
TGTGCCAGCCAGGAGGACTATAATTCACCCCTCCACTTT
>16|-|TRBJ2-3|TRBD1|TRBV4-2
CASSQLDRGSTDTQYF
TGTGCCAGCAGCCAACTAGACAGGGGCAGCACAGATACGCAGTATTTT
>16|-|TRBJ2-3|-|TRBV6-5
CASSYVVLGVPDTQYF
TGTGCCAGCAGTTACGTCGTGCTGGGAGTCCCAGATACGCAGTATTTT
>16|-|TRBJ2-5|-|TRBV7-9
CASSYQGGGYQETQYF
TGTGCCAGCAGCTATCAGGGGGGCGGGTACCAAGAGACCCAGTACTTC
>16|-|TRBJ1-3|TRBD1|TRBV5-4
CASSYYGGQGGNTIYF
TGTGCCAGCAGCTACTACGGGGGACAGGGAGGAAACACCATATATTTT
>14|-|TRBJ1-1|-|TRBV7-9
CASSLRDKNTEAFF
TGTGCCAGCAGCTTAAGAGACAAGAACACTGAAGCTTTCTTT
>16|-|TRBJ2-1|TRBD2|TRBV5-1
CASSLGGREVYNEQFF
TGCGCCAGCAGCTTGGGCGGCCGGGAGGTTTACAATGAGCAGTTCTTC
>16|-|TRBJ1-6|TRBD1|TRBV5-1
CASSFREGQGNSPLHF
TGCGCCAGCAGCTTCCGTGAGGGACAGGGAAATTCACCCCTCCACTTT
>11|-|TRBJ2-3|-|TRBV12-5
CASGLEDTQYF
TGTGCTAGTGGTCTAGAGGATACGCAGTATTTT
>15|once|TRBJ2-1|TRBD1|TRBV7-6
CASSSPGQGDNEQFF
TGTGCCAGCAGCTCGCCGGGACAGGGGGACAATGAGCAGTTCTTC
>14|-|TRBJ2-7|TRBD2|TRBV15
CATSREGGSYEQYF
TGTGCCACCAGCAGAGAGGGGGGGTCCTACGAGCAGTACTTC
>13|-|TRBJ1-5|-|TRBV30
CAWSKSLREPQHF
TGTGCCTGGAGTAAGAGTTTGAGGGAGCCCCAGCATTTT
>14|-|TRBJ1-5|-|TRBV27
CASSSDSDNQPQHF
TGTGCCAGCAGTTCGGACAGCGATAATCAGCCCCAGCATTTT
>14|few|TRBJ2-7|TRBD2|TRBV7-2
CASSFGGSSYEQYF
TGTGCCAGCAGCTTCGGGGGGAGCTCCTACGAGCAGTACTTC
>12|few|TRBJ1-2|-|TRBV6-1
CASKEGDRGDTF
TGTGCCAGCAAGGAGGGGGACCGGGGGGACACCTTC
>15|-|TRBJ1-2|TRBD1|TRBV7-3
CASSLSGGLPYGYTF
TGTGCCAGCAGCTTATCAGGGGGGCTACCATATGGCTACACCTTC
>15|-|TRBJ2-5|TRBD1|TRBV4-2
CASSLEQGARETQYF
TGTGCCAGCAGCCTTGAACAGGGGGCCCGGGAGACCCAGTACTTC
>14|-|TRBJ1-5|-|TRBV6-1
CASTRVGGDQPQHF
TGTGCCAGCACGAGGGTTGGTGGGGATCAGCCCCAGCATTTT
>17|-|TRBJ2-5|TRBD2|TRBV5-6
CASSLEPSGVMGETQYF
TGTGCCAGCAGCTTGGAACCTAGCGGGGTTATGGGAGAGACCCAGTACTTC